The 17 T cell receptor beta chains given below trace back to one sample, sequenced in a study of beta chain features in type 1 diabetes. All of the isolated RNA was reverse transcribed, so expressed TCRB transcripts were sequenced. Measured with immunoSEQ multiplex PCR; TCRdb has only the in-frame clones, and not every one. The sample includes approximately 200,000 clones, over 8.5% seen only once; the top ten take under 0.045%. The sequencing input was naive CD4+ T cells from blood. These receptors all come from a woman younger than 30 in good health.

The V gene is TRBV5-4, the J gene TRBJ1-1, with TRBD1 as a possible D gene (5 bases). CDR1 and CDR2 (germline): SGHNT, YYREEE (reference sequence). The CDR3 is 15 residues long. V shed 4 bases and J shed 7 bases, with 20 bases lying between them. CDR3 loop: CASSPPSQGENEAFF. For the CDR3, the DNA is TGTGCCAGCAGCCCCCCGAGTCAGGGCGAGAATGAAGCTTTCTTT.

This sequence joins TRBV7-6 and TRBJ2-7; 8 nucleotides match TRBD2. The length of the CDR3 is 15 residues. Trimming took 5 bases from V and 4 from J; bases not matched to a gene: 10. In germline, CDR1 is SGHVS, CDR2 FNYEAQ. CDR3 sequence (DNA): TGTGCCAGCAGCCCACTGGTCGGGAGGGCTTACGAGCAGTACTTC. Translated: CASSPLVGRAYEQYF.

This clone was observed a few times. The CDR3 nucleotides are TGTGCCAGCAGTTTACTGGGACAGCCAAACACCGGGGAGCTGTTTTTT. Protein: CASSLLGQPNTGELFF. The V call is TRBV27, the J call TRBJ2-2; 7 bases agree with TRBD1. The trim removed 2 bases at V and 2 bases at J, leaving 5 bases unmatched. The CDR3 consists of 16 residues. CDR1 is MNHEY and CDR2 is SMNVEV in the germline V gene (reference sequence).

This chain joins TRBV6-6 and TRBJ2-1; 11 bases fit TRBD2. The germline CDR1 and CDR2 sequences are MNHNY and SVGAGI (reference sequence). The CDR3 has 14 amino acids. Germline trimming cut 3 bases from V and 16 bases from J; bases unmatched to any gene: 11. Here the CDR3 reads CASSYDRTSGSGFF. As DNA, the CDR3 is TGTGCCAGCAGTTATGATCGTACTAGCGGGAGTGGATTCTTC.

DNA for the CDR3: TGTGCCAGCAGCATGGACAGAAACACTGAAGCTTTCTTT. Amino acid sequence: CASSMDRNTEAFF. The chain has TRBV5-4 and TRBJ1-1; the D gene is possibly TRBD1 (6 bases). The CDR3 runs 13 residues. Germline V gives CDR1 SGHNT, CDR2 YYREEE (reference sequence). Between the trimmed V and J ends, which lost 4 bases and 2 bases, there was a span of 9 bases. The full variable domain, with the rest looked up from reference TRBV5-4 and TRBJ1-1, is ETGVTQSPTHLIKTRGQQVTLRCSSQSGHNTVSWYQQALGQGPQFIFQYYREEENGRGNFPPRFSGLQFPNYSSELNVNALELDDSALYLCASSMDRNTEAFFGQGTRLTVV.

For the CDR3, the DNA is TGCGCCAGCAGCTTGACCGGGACAGGGTTCCAGAATGGCTACACCTTC. Translated: CASSLTGTGFQNGYTF. The chain has TRBV5-1 and TRBJ1-2, with TRBD1 identical over 9 bases. Germline-derived CDR1 and CDR2 are SGHRS and YFSETQ. After removal of 1 base from V and 6 bases from J, the junction contained 10 bases not matched to a gene. CDR3 length equals 16 residues.

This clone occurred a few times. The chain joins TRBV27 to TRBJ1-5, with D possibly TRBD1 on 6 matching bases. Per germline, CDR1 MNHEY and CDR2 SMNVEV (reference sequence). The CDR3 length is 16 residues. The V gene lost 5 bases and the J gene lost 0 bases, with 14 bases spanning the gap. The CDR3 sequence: CASSPGGRGSNQPQHF. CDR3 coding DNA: TGTGCCAGCAGTCCTGGAGGCAGGGGTAGCAATCAGCCCCAGCATTTT.

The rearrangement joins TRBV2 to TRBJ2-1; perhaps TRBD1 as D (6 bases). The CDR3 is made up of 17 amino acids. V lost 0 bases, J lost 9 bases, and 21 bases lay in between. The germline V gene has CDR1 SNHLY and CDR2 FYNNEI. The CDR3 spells CASSEAPSDRTWGEQFF. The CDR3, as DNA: TGTGCCAGCAGTGAAGCGCCCAGCGACAGGACGTGGGGTGAGCAGTTCTTC.

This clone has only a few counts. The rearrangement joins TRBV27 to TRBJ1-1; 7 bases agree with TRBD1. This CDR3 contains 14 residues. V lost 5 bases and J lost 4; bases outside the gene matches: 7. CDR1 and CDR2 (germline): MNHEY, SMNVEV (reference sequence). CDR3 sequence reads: CASSPQGVSTEAFF. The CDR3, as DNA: TGTGCCAGCAGTCCCCAGGGGGTTTCCACTGAAGCTTTCTTT.

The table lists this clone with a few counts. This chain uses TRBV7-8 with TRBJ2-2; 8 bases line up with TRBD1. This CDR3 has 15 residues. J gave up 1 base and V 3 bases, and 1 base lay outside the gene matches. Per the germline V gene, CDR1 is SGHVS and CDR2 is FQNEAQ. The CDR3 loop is CASSLTGVNTGELFF. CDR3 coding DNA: TGTGCCAGCAGCTTGACAGGGGTGAACACCGGGGAGCTGTTTTTT. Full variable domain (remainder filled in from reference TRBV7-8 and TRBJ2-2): GAGVSQSPRYKVAKRGQDVALRCDPISGHVSLFWYQQALGQGPEFLTYFQNEAQLDKSGLPSDRFFAERPEGSVSTLKIQRTQQEDSAVYLCASSLTGVNTGELFFGEGSRLTVL.

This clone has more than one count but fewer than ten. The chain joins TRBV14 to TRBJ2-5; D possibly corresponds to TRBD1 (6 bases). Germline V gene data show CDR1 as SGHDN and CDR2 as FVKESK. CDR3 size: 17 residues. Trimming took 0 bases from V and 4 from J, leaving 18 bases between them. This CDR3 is CASSQDLSRGVAETQYF. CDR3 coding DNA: TGTGCCAGCAGCCAAGATTTGAGCAGGGGAGTAGCAGAGACCCAGTACTTC.

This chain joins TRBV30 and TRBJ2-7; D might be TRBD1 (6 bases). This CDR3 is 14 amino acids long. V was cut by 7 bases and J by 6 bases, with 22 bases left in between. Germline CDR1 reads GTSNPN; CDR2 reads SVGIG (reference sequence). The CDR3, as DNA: TGTGCCTCTACAACCTACGGACAGTCCAGCGAGCAGTACTTC. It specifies CASTTYGQSSEQYF.

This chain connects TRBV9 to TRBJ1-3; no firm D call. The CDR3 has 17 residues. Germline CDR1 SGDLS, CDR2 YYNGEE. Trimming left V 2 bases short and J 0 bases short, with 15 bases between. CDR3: CASSVFDGLHSGNTIYF. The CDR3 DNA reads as TGTGCCAGCAGCGTTTTCGACGGACTCCACTCTGGAAACACCATATATTTT.

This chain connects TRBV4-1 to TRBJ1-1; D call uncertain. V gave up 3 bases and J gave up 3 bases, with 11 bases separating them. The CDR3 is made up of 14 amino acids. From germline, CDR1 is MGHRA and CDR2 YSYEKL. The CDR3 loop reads CASSHPGWDTEAFF. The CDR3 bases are TGCGCCAGCAGCCATCCGGGATGGGACACTGAAGCTTTCTTT.

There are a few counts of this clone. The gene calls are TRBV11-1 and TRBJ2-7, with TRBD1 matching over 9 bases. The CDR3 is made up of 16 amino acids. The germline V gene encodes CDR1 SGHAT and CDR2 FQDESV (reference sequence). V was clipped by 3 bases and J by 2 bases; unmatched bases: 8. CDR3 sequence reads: CASSFGGDRVPYEQYF. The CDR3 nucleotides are TGTGCCAGCAGCTTTGGAGGGGACAGGGTCCCCTACGAGCAGTACTTC.

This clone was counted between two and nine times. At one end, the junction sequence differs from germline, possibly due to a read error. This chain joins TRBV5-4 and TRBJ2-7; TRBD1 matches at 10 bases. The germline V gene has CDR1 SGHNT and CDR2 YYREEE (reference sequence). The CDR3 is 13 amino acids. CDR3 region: CASSLPSGTGVVF. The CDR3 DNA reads TGTGCCAGCAGCTTGCCCTCCGGGACAGGGGTCGTTTTC.

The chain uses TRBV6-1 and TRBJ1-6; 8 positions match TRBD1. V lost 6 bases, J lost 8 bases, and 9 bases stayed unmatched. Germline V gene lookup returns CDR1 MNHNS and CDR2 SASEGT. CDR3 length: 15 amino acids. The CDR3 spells CASSTRDRMDSPLHF. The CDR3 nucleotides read TGTGCCAGCAGCACCAGGGACAGGATGGATTCACCCCTCCACTTT.